This T cell receptor (beta chain) was recovered during a study of blood T cell repertoires in COVID-19. Per the original data handling: Quantification of nucleated cells was approximated via reference gene primer amplification. Sequencing was performed with immunoSEQ multiplex PCR; in TCRdb, only in-frame clones are kept and a portion is missing. From that table come the V and J calls and clone size; the DNA was used to work out D and trimming. The data hold more than 200,000 clones, with over 75% observed a single time. Trimming removed 4 bases at V and 9 bases at J, with 26 bases between. Germline V gene sequence: CDR1 SGDLS, CDR2 YYNGEE. The CDR3 extends over 17 amino acids. This clone was counted a few times.

Sequenced sample: PBMCs or T cells enriched from blood (not recorded which). The chain has TRBV9 and TRBJ1-3; D call uncertain. The clonotype originates from a woman in her forties with acute COVID-19. The CDR3 here is CASSQTLGLTPWTTIYF. CDR3 coding DNA: TGTGCCAGCAGCCAGACTCTAGGACTTACGCCCTGGACCACCATATATTTT.